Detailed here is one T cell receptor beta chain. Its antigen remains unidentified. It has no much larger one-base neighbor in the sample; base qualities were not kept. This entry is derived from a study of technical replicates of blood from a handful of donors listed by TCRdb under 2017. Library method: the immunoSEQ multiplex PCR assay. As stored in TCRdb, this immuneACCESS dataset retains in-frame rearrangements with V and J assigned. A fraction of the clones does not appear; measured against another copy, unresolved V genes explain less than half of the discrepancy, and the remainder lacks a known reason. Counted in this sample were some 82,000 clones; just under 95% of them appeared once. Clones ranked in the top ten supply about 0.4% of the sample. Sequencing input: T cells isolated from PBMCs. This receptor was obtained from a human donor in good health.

The CDR3: CASSFLKLAAEQFF. The DNA sequence is TGTGCCAGCAGCTTCCTAAAACTAGCCGCTGAGCAGTTCTTC. The V and J segments used are TRBV5-8 and TRBJ2-1; the best D guess is TRBD2, with 6 bases matching. CDR1 and CDR2 were assigned from the germline V gene as SGHTS and YDEGEE. Including the terminal cysteine and phenylalanine, the CDR3 comprises 14 residues. Only the CDR3 DNA is retained, 42 bases long and in frame from the first base. A distance of 15 bases separates the germline ends of V and J, which lose 2 bases and 9 bases respectively.